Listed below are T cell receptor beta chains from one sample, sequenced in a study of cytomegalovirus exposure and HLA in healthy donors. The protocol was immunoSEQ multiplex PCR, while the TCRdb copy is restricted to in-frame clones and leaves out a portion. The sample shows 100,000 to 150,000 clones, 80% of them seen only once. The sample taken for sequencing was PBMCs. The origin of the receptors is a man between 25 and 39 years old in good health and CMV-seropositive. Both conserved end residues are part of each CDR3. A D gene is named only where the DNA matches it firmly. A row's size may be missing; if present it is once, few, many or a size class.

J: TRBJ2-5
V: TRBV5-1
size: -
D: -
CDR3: CASSLSQGPPETQYF
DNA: TGCGCCAGCAGCTTGAGCCAGGGTCCCCCAGAGACCCAGTACTTC

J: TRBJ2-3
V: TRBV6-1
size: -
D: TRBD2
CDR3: CASSVERGLGTDTQYF
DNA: TGTGCCAGCAGTGTCGAGCGGGGGCTAGGGACAGATACGCAGTATTTT

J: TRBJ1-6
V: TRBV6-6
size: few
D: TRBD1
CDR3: CASSSGTAGSPLHF
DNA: TGTGCCAGCAGTTCCGGGACAGCAGGTTCACCCCTCCACTTT

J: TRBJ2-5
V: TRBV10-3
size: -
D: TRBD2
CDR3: CAISLLAGAQETQYF
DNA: TGTGCCATCAGCTTACTAGCGGGGGCCCAAGAGACCCAGTACTTC

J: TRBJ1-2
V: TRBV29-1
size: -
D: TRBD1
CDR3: CSVDRQGGGYTF
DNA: TGCAGCGTAGACCGACAGGGAGGCGGCTACACCTTC

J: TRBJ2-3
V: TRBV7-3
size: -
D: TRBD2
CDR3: CASSRGGLAVSF
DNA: TGTGCCAGCAGCCGCGGAGGACTAGCGGTGTCTTTT

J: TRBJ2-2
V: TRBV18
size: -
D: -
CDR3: CASSSTRGALSLPGELFF
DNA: TGTGCCAGCTCATCAACCAGGGGGGCGTTATCTCTACCCGGGGAGCTGTTTTTT

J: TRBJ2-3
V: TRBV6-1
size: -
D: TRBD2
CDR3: CATRTSGTDTQYF
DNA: TGTGCCACCAGGACTAGCGGCACAGATACGCAGTATTTT

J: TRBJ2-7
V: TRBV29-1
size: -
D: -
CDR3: CSVGHTYEQYF
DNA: TGCAGCGTTGGACATACCTACGAGCAGTACTTC

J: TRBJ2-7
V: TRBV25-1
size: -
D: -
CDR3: CASSATETPYEQYF
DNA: TGTGCCAGCAGTGCAACAGAGACCCCCTACGAGCAGTACTTC

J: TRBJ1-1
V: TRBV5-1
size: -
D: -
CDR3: CASSPAGQGTEAFF
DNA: TGCGCCAGCAGCCCAGCGGGGCAGGGGACTGAAGCTTTCTTT

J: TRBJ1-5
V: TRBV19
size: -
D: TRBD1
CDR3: CASSIDQTGGRNQPQHF
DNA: TGTGCCAGTAGTATAGATCAAACAGGGGGAAGGAATCAGCCCCAGCATTTT

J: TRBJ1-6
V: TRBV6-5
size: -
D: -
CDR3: CASSYGLKRGSPLHF
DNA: TGTGCCAGCAGTTACGGACTTAAGAGGGGGTCACCCCTCCACTTT

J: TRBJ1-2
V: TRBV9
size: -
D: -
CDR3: CASSVGGRTGGYTF
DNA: TGTGCCAGCAGCGTAGGGGGGCGGACGGGGGGCTACACCTTC

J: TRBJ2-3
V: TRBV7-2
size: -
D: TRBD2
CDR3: CASSLDGGATDTQYF
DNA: TGTGCCAGCAGCTTAGACGGGGGGGCCACAGATACGCAGTATTTT

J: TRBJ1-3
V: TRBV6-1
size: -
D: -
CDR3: CASSTAGNTIYF
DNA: TGTGCCAGCAGCACAGCCGGAAACACCATATATTTT

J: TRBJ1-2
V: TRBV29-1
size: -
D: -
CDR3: CSVGESEGDGYTF
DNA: TGCAGCGTTGGAGAGTCAGAGGGGGATGGCTACACCTTC

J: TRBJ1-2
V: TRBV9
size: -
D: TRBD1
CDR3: CASSATGTGPSGYGYTF
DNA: TGTGCCAGCAGCGCTACAGGGACAGGGCCCTCTGGGTATGGCTACACCTTC

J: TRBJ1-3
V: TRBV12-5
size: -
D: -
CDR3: CASGLDQWLGNTIYF
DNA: TGTGCTAGTGGTTTGGACCAATGGCTGGGAAACACCATATATTTT

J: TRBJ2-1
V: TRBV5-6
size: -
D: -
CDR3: CASNWGDEQFF
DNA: TGTGCCAGCAATTGGGGCGATGAGCAGTTCTTC

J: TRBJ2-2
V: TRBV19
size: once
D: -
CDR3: CAINLGANTGELFF
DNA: TGTGCCATCAACTTAGGGGCCAACACCGGGGAGCTGTTTTTT

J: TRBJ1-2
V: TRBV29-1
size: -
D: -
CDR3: CSVEPQGNYGYTF
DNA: TGCAGCGTTGAGCCACAGGGCAACTATGGCTACACCTTC

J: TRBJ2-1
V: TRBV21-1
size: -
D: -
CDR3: CASSKRLGSSYNEQFF
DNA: TGTGCCAGCAGCAAAAGGCTAGGAAGCTCCTACAATGAGCAGTTCTTC

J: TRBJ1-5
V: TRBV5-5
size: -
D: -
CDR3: CASSSAGDQPQHF
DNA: TGTGCCAGCAGTTCGGCAGGGGATCAGCCCCAGCATTTT

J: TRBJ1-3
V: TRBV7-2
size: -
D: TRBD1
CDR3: CASSFLGQGGNTIYF
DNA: TGTGCCAGCAGCTTCTTGGGACAGGGTGGAAACACCATATATTTT

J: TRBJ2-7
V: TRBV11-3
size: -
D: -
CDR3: CASSLGWSGEQYF
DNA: TGTGCCAGCAGCTTAGGATGGTCAGGAGAGCAGTACTTC

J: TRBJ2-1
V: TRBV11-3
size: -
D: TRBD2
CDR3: CASSLYGGDSYNEQFF
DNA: TGTGCCAGCAGCTTATACGGGGGGGACTCCTACAATGAGCAGTTCTTC

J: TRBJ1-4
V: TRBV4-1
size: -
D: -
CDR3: CASSQVLGVGGPNEKLFF
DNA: TGCGCCAGCAGCCAAGTCCTCGGCGTCGGGGGTCCTAATGAAAAACTGTTTTTT

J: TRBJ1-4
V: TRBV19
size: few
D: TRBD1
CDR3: CASSNLTGGNEKLFF
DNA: TGTGCCAGTAGTAACCTGACAGGGGGGAATGAAAAACTGTTTTTT

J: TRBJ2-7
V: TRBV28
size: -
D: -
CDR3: CASSRQGGSYEQYF
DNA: TGTGCCAGCAGCCGACAGGGAGGATCCTACGAGCAGTACTTC

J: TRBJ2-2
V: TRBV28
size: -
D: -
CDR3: CASRMGPNTGELFF
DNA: TGTGCCAGCAGGATGGGGCCGAACACCGGGGAGCTGTTTTTT

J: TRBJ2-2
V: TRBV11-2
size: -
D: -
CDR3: CASSYIGELFF
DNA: TGTGCCAGCAGCTACATCGGGGAGCTGTTTTTT

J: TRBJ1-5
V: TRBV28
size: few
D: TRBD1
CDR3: CASSPRDRGPYSNQPQHF
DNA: TGTGCCAGCAGTCCCCGGGACAGGGGGCCTTATAGCAATCAGCCCCAGCATTTT

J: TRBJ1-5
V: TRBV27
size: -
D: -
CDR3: CASSLVEGGNQPQHF
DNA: TGTGCCAGCAGTTTAGTTGAGGGTGGCAATCAGCCCCAGCATTTT

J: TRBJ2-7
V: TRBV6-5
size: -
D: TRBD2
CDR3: CASSSPSGGREQYF
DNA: TGTGCCAGCAGTTCTCCTAGCGGGGGACGCGAGCAGTACTTC

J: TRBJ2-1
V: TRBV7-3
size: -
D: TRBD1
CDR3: CASSLRQGLYNEQFF
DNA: TGTGCCAGCAGCTTAAGACAGGGGCTCTACAATGAGCAGTTCTTC

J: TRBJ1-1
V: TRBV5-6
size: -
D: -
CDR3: CASSLGAGSTEAFF
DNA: TGTGCCAGCAGCTTGGGGGCAGGGTCCACTGAAGCTTTCTTT

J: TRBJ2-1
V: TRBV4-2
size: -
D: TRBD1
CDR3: CASSQGQDNEQFF
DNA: TGTGCCAGCAGCCAGGGACAGGACAATGAGCAGTTCTTC

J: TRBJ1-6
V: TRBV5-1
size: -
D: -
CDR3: CASSSTGLNSPLHF
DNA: TGCGCCAGCAGCTCTACAGGGTTAAACTCACCCCTCCACTTT

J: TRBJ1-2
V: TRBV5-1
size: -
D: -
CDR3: CASSFDRRSYGYTF
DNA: TGCGCCAGCAGCTTCGACAGGCGGTCATATGGCTACACCTTC

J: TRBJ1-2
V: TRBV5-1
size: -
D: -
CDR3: CASTYGDRRGGYTF
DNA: TGCGCCAGCACATACGGCGACCGACGAGGTGGCTACACCTTC

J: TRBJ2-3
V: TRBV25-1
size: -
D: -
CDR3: CASSIRESLGTDTQYF
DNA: TGTGCCAGCAGTATCAGGGAAAGTCTGGGCACAGATACGCAGTATTTT

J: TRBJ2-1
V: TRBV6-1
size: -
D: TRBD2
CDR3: CASSEGGGGANEQFF
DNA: TGTGCCAGCAGTGAAGGGGGCGGGGGGGCCAATGAGCAGTTCTTC

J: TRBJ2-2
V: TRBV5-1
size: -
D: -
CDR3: CASSVNPGTRNTGELFF
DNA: TGCGCCAGCAGCGTAAACCCCGGGACACGGAACACCGGGGAGCTGTTTTTT

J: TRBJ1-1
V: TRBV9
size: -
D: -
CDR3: CASSGQGYGTEAFF
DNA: TGTGCCAGCAGCGGCCAGGGGTATGGCACTGAAGCTTTCTTT

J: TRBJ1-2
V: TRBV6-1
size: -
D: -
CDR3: CASSERVARTYAELYGYTF
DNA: TGTGCCAGCAGTGAAAGGGTAGCTAGGACTTACGCCGAATTATATGGCTACACCTTC

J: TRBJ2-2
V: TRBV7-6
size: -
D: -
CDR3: CASSLGGTGELFF
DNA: TGTGCCAGCAGCTTGGGGGGTACCGGGGAGCTGTTTTTT

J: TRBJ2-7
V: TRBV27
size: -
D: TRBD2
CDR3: CASSQAGGAYEQYF
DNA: TGTGCCAGCTCCCAGGCGGGGGGTGCCTACGAGCAGTACTTC

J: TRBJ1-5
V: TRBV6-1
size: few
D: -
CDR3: CASSEQGYSNQPQHF
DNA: TGTGCCAGCAGTGAACAGGGTTATAGCAATCAGCCCCAGCATTTT